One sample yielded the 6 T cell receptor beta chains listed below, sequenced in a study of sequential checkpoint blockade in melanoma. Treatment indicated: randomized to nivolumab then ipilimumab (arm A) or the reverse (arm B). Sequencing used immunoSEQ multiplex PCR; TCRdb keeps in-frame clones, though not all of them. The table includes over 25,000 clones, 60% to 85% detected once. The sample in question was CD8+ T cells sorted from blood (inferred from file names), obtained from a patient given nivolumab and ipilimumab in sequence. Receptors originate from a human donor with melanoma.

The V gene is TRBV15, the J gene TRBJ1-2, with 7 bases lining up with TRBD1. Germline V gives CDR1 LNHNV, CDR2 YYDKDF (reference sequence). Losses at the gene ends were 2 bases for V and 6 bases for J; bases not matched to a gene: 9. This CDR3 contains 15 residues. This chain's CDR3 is CATSRFRTGQDGYTF. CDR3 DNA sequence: TGTGCCACCAGCAGATTCCGGACAGGCCAGGATGGCTACACCTTC.

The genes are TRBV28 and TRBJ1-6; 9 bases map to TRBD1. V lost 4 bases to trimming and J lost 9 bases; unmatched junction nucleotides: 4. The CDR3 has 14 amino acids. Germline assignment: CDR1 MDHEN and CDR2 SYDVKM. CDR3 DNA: TGTGCCAGCAGTTCCGGGACAGGGTTTTCACCCCTCCACTTT. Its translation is CASSSGTGFSPLHF.

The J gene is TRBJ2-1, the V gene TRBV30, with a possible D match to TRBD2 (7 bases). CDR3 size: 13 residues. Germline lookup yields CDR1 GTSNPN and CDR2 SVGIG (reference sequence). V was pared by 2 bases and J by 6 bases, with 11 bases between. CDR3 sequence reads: CAWSYGGRNEQFF. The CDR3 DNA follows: TGTGCCTGGAGTTACGGGGGGCGCAATGAGCAGTTCTTC.

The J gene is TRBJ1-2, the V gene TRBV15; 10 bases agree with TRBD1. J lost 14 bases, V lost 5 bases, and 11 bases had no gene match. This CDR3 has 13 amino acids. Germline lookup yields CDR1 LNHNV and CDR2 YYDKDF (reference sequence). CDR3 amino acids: CATSYPGTGEKTF. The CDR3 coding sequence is TGTGCCACCAGCTATCCCGGGACAGGGGAAAAAACCTTC.

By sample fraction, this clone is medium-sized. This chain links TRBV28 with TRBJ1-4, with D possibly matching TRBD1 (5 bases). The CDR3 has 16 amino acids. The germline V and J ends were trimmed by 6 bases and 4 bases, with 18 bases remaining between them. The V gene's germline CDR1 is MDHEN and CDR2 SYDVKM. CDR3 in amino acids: CASSDVEPGLNEKLFF. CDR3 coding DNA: TGTGCCAGCAGCGATGTCGAGCCAGGGCTTAATGAAAAACTGTTTTTT.

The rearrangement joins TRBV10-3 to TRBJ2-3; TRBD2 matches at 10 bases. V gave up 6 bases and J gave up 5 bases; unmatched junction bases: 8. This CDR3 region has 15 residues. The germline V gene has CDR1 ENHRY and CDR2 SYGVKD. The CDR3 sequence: CAIRPQAGGLDTQYF. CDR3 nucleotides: TGTGCCATCAGGCCCCAAGCGGGGGGGCTAGATACGCAGTATTTT.